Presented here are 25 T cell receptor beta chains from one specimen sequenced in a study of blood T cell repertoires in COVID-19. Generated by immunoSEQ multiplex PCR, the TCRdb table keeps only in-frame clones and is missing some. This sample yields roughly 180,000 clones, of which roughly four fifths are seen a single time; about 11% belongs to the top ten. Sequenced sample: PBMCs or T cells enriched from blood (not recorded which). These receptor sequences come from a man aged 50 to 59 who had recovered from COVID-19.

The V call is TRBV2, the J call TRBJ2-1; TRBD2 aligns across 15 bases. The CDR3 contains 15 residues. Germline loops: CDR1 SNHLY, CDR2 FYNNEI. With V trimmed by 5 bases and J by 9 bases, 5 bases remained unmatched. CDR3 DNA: TGTGCCAGCAGTCCCAGGACTAGCGGGAGGGGTGAGCAGTTCTTC. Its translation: CASSPRTSGRGEQFF.

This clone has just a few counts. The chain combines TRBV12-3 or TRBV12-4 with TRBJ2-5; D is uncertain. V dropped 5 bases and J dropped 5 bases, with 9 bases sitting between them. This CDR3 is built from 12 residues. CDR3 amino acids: CASSLSVETQYF. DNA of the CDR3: TGTGCCAGCAGTCTCTCGGTGGAGACCCAGTACTTC.

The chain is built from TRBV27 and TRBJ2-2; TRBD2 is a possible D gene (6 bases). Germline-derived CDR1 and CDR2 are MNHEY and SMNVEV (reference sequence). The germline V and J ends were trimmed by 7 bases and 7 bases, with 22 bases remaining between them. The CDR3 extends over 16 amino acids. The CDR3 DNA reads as TGTGCCAGCACTTCGGCGGGGAGGTATCATGACGGGGAGCTGTTTTTT. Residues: CASTSAGRYHDGELFF.

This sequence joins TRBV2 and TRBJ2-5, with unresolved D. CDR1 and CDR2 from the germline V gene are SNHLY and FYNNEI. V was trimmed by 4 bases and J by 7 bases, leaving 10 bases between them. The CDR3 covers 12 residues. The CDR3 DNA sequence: TGTGCCAGCAGTGGACAAGTAGGGACCCAGTACTTC. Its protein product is CASSGQVGTQYF.

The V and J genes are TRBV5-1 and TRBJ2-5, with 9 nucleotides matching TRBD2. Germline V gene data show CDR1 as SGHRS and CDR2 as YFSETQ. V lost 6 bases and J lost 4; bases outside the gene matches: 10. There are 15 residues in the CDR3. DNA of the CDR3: TGCGCCAGCAACTCCTTAGCGGGGGCCGGAGAGACCCAGTACTTC. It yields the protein CASNSLAGAGETQYF.

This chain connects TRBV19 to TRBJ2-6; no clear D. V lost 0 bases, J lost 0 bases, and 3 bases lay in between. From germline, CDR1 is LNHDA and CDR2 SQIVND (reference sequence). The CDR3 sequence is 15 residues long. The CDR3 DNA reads TGTGCCAGTAGTATAGACAGCTCTGGGGCCAACGTCCTGACTTTC. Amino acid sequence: CASSIDSSGANVLTF.

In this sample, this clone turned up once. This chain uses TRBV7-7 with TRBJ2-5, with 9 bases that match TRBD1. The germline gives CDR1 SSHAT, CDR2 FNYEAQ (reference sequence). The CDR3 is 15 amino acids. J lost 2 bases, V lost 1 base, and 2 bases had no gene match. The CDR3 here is CASSLEDRGQETQYF. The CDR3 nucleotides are TGTGCCAGCAGCTTAGAGGACAGGGGACAAGAGACCCAGTACTTC.

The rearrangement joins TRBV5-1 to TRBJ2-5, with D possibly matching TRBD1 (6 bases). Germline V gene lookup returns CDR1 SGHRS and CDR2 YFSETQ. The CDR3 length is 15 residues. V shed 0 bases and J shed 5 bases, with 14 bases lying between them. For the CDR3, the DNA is TGCGCCAGCAGCTTGGATAGGTCCCAGGGGGAGACCCAGTACTTC. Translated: CASSLDRSQGETQYF.

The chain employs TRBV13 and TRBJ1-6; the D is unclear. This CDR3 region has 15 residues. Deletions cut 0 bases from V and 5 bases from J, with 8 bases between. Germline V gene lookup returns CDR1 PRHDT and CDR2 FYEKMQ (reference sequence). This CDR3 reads CASSLGLSDNSPLHF. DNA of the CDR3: TGTGCCAGCAGCTTAGGCTTGTCCGATAATTCACCCCTCCACTTT.

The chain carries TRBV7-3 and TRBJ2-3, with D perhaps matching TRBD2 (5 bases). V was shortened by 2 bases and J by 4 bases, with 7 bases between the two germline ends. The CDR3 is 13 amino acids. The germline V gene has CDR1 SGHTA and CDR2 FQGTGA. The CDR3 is CASSLEGPDTQYF. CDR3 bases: TGTGCCAGCAGCTTAGAGGGCCCAGATACGCAGTATTTT.

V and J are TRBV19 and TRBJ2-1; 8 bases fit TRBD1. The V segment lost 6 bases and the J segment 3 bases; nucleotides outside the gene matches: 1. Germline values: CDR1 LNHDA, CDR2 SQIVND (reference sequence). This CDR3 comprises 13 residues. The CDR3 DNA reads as TGTGCCAGTAGAGGGACAGGCTACAATGAGCAGTTCTTC. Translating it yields CASRGTGYNEQFF.

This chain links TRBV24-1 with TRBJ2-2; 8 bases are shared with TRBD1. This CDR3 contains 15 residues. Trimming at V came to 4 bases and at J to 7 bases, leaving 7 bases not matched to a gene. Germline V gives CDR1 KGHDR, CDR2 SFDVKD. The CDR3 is CATSEAGGEVGELFF. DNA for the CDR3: TGTGCCACCAGTGAGGCAGGGGGCGAAGTCGGGGAGCTGTTTTTT.

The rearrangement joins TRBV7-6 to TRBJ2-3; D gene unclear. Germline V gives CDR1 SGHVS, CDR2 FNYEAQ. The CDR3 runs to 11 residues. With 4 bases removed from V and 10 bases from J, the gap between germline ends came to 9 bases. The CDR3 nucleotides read TGTGCCAGCAGCTACGGAGAGGCGCAGTATTTT. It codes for CASSYGEAQYF.

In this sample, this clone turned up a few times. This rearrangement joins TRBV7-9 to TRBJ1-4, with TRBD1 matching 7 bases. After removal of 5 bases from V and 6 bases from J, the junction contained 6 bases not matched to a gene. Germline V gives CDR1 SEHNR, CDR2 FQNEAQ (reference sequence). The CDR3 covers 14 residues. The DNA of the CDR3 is TGTGCCAGCAGCCAAACAGGGGTCTATGAAAAACTGTTTTTT. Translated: CASSQTGVYEKLFF.

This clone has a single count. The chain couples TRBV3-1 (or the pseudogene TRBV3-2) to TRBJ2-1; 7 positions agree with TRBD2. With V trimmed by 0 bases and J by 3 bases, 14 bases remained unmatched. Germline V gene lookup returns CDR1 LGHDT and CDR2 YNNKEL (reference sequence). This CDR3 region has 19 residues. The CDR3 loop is CASSQDISKRLAVYNEQFF. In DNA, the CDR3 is TGTGCCAGCAGCCAAGACATCTCGAAACGGCTAGCGGTCTACAATGAGCAGTTCTTC.

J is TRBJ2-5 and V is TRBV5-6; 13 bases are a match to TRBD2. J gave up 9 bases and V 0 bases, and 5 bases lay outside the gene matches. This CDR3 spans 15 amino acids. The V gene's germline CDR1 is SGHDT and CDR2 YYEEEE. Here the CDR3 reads CASSLGLAGGAAQYF. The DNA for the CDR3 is TGTGCCAGCAGCTTGGGACTAGCGGGGGGAGCGGCCCAGTACTTC.

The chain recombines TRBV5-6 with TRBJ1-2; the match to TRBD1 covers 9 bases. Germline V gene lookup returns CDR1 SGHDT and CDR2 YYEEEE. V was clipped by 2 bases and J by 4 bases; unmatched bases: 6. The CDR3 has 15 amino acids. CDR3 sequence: CASSFARDRAYGYTF. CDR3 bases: TGTGCCAGCAGCTTCGCCCGGGACAGGGCCTATGGCTACACCTTC.

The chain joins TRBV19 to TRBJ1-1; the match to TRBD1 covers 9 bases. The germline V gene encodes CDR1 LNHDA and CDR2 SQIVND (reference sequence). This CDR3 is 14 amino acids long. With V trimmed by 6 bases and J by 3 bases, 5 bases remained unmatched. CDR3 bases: TGTGCCAGTAGGGGGACAGGGCTCTACACTGAAGCTTTCTTT. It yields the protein CASRGTGLYTEAFF.

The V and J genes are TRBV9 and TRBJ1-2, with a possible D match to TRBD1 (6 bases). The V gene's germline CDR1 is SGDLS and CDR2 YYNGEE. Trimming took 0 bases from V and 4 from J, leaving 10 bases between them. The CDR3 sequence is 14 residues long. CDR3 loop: CASSVGTAIYGYTF. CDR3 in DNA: TGTGCCAGCAGCGTAGGGACAGCCATCTATGGCTACACCTTC.

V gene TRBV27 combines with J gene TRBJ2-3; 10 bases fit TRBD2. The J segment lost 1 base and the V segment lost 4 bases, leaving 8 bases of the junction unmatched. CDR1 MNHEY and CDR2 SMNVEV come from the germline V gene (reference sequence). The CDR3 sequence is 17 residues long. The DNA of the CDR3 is TGTGCCAGCAGTTCGTATAGCGGGGGGACTGGCACAGATACGCAGTATTTT. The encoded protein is CASSSYSGGTGTDTQYF.

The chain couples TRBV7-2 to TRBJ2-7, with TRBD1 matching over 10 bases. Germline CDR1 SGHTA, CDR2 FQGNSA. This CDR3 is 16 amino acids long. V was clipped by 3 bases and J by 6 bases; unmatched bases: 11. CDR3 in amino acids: CASSFRAGQGDREQYF. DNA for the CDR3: TGTGCCAGCAGCTTTAGGGCCGGACAGGGGGATCGCGAGCAGTACTTC.

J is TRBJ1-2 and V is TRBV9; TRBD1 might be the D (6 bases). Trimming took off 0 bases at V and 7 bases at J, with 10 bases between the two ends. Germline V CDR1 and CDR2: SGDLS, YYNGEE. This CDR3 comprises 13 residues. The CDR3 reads CASSVGDNVGYTF. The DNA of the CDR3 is TGTGCCAGCAGCGTAGGGGACAATGTTGGCTACACCTTC.

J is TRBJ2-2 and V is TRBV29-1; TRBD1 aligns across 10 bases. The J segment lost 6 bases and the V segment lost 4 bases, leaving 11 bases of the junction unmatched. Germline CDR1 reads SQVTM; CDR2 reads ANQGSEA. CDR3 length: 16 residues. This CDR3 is CSVGGQGHGVSGELFF. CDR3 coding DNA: TGCAGCGTTGGGGGACAGGGGCATGGTGTCTCCGGGGAGCTGTTTTTT.

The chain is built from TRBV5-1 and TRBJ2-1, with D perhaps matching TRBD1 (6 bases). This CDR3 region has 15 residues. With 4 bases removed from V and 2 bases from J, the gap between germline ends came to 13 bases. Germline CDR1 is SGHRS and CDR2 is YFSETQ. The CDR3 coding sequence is TGCGCCAGCAGCCCCCCGACAGGTACCTACAATGAGCAGTTCTTC. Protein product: CASSPPTGTYNEQFF.

CDR3 amino acids: CAIRGRRAGGGEQFF. DNA of the CDR3: TGTGCCATCAGGGGAAGACGAGCAGGGGGCGGTGAGCAGTTCTTC. The chain joins TRBV10-3 to TRBJ2-1; TRBD1 matches 8 bases. The germline CDR1 and CDR2 sequences are ENHRY and SYGVKD. V trimming: 6 bases; J trimming: 9 bases; junction bases outside the gene matches: 13. This CDR3 is 15 amino acids long.